The sequence of this TCR beta chain was determined in a study of cytomegalovirus exposure and HLA in healthy donors. Primers: 60 Vbeta forward and 13 Jbeta reverse. Method: immunoSEQ multiplex PCR; TCRdb's copy keeps in-frame clones and lacks some. Here the sample spans some 200,000 clones, around 80% being singletons. With regard to this clone: Its antigen is unknown.

Regarding the study as a whole: In a later analysis, a missense DCLRE1C variant was linked to TCR beta V- and J-gene trimming. Usually a TCR sequence was rare, but some public TCRs were found in many donors.

The germline gives CDR1 SGHTA, CDR2 FQGTGA. The CDR3 contains 15 residues. Trimming removed 0 bases at V and 5 bases at J, with 13 bases between. The origin of this receptor is a woman aged 40 to 55 in good health and CMV-seronegative. This chain uses TRBV7-3 with TRBJ2-5; a weak D match, TRBD2 (6 bases). Sequencing was carried out using PBMCs. CDR3 in DNA: TGTGCCAGCAGCTTAACTGCGACTAGAGATGAGACCCAGTACTTC. It is translated as CASSLTATRDETQYF.